This TCR beta chain is from a study of OX40 agonist ivuxolimab in advanced cancers. The assay was immunoSEQ multiplex PCR, and TCRdb's table has in-frame clones only and misses some. The top ten hold roughly 1.1% of the sample, which has 85,000 to 90,000 clones, 92% seen once. Germline V CDR1 and CDR2: MGHRA, YSYEKL. This CDR3 comprises 15 residues. V lost 3 bases and J 8 bases, leaving 17 bases between the germline ends. The sequence came from an adult with an advanced solid tumor such as melanoma, head and neck, liver or kidney cancer. This sequence joins TRBV4-1 and TRBJ2-1; D may correspond to TRBD1 or TRBD2 (6 bases each). The sequencing here drew on CD4+ or CD8+ T cells sorted from blood, taken in a trial of the OX40 agonist ivuxolimab. The CDR3, as DNA: TGCGCCAGCAGCCATTCCACCGGGGGCGTCTATGAGCAGTTCTTC. Protein sequence: CASSHSTGGVYEQFF.